Sequencing of this T cell receptor (beta chain) was carried out in a study of T-cell reconstitution after alpha-beta-depleted transplantation in children. Study outcomes and limitations: A year post-transplant, T-cell counts and diversity derived mostly from newly produced T cells.

Turning to this clonotype: Its target is unknown.

Library preparation (for TCRbeta) was performed with unique molecular identifiers. TCRdb recomputed calls from the PCR reads with MiXCR, one row per CDR3 protein. The top ten clones hold roughly 28% of a sample with about 980,000 distinct CDR3 sequences, 25% to 30% of them seen once. Material: PBMCs, mostly from graft donor cells, obtained 360 days after TCRalphabeta/CD19-depleted stem cell transplant. This TCR derives from a boy under three years old who had a stem cell transplant for SCID, so the T cells may come from the graft donor.

DNA for the CDR3: TGCAGTGCCATGGGGGGGTACTCTGGAAACACCATATATTTT. It yields the protein CSAMGGYSGNTIYF. The chain links TRBV20-1 to TRBJ1-3; perhaps TRBD1 as D (5 bases). This CDR3 has 14 amino acids. Germline V gene lookup returns CDR1 DFQATT and CDR2 SNEGSKA (reference sequence). Trimming took 6 bases from V and 0 from J, leaving 12 bases between them.